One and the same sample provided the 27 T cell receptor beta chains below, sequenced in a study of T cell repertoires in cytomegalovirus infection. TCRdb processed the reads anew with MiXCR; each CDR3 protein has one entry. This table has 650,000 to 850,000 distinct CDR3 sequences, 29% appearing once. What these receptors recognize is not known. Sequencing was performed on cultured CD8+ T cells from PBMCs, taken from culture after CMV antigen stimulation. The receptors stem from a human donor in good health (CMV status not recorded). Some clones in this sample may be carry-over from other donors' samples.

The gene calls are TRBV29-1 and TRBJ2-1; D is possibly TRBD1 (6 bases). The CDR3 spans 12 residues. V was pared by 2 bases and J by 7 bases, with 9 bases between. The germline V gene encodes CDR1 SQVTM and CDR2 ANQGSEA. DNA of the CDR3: TGCAGCGTTGAATACAGGGTTAATGAGCAGTTCTTC. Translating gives CSVEYRVNEQFF.

Here the CDR3 reads CASSLDKNQPQHF. CDR3 DNA sequence: TGTGCCAGCAGCTTAGATAAGAATCAGCCCCAGCATTTT. V is TRBV7-9 and J is TRBJ1-5; D is ambiguous. V dropped 1 base and J dropped 4 bases, with 5 bases sitting between them. The CDR3 contains 13 residues. Germline V lookup: CDR1 SEHNR, CDR2 FQNEAQ (reference sequence).

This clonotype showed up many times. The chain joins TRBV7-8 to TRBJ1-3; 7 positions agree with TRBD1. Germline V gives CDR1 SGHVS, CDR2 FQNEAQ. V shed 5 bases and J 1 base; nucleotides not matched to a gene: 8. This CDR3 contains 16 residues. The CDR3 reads CASSPTGYFSGNTIYF. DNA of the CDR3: TGTGCCAGCAGCCCGACAGGGTATTTTTCTGGAAACACCATATATTTT.

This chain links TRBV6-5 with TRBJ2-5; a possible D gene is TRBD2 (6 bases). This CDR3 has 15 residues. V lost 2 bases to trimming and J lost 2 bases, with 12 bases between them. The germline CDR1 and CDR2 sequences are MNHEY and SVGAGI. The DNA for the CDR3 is TGTGCCAGCAGTTACACACTAGGGAGGCAAGAGACCCAGTACTTC. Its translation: CASSYTLGRQETQYF.

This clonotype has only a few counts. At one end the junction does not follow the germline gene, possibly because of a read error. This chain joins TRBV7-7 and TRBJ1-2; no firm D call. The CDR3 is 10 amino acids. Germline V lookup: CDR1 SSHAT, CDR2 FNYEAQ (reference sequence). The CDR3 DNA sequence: TGTGCTAGCATAGACGGGGGCTACACCTTC. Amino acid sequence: CASIDGGYTF.

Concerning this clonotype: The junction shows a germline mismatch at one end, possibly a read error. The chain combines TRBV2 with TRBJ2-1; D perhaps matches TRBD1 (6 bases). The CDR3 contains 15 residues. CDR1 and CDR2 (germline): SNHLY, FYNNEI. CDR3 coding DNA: TGTGCCAGCATTTCTACAGGGAGTTCCTACAATAAGCAGTTCTTC. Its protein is CASISTGSSYNKQFF.

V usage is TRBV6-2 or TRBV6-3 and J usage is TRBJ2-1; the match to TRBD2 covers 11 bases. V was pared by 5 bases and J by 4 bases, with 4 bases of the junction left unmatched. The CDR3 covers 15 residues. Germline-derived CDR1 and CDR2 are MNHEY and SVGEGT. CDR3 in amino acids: CASSILAGEYNEQFF. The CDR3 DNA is TGTGCCAGCAGTATACTAGCGGGGGAGTACAATGAGCAGTTCTTC.

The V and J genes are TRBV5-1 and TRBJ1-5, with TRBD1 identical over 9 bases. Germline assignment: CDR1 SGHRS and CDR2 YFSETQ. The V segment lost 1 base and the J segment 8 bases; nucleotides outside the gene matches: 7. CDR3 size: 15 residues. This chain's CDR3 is CASSLKGQGDEPQHF. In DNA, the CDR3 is TGCGCCAGCAGCTTGAAGGGACAGGGTGATGAGCCCCAGCATTTT. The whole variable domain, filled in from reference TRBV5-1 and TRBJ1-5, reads KAGVTQTPRYLIKTRGQQVTLSCSPISGHRSVSWYQQTPGQGLQFLFEYFSETQRNKGNFPGRFSGRQFSNSRSEMNVSTLELGDSALYLCASSLKGQGDEPQHFGDGTRLSIL.

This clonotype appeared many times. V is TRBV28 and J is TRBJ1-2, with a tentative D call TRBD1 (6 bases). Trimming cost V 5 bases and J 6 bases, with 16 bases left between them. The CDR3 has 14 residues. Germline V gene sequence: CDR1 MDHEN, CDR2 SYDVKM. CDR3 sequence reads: CASSPGTLTDGYTF. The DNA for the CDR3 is TGTGCCAGCAGTCCAGGGACACTGACGGATGGCTACACCTTC.

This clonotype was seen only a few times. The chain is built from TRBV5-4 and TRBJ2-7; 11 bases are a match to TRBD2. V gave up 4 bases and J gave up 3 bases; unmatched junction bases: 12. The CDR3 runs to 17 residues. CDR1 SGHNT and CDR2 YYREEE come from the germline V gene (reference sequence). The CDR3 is CASSEGPPGLADYEQYF. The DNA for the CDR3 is TGTGCCAGCAGCGAAGGGCCCCCGGGACTAGCGGACTACGAGCAGTACTTC.

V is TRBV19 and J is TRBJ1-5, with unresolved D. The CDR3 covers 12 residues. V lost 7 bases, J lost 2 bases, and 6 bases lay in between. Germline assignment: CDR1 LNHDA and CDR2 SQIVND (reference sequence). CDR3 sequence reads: CASTPGNQPQHF. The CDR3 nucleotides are TGTGCCAGTACTCCGGGCAATCAGCCCCAGCATTTT.

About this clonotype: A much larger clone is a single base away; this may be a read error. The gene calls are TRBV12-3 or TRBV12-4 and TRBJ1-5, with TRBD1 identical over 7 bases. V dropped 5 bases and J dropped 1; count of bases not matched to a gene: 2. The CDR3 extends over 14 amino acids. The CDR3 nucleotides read TGTGCCAGCAGTCAGACAGGGAGCAATCAGCCCCAGCATTTT. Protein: CASSQTGSNQPQHF.

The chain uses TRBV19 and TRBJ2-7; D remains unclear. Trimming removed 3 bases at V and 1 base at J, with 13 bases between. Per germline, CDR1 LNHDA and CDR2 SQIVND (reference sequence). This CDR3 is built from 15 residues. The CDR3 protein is CASSMGTTPSYEQYF. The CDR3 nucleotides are TGTGCCAGTAGTATGGGCACCACCCCTTCCTACGAGCAGTACTTC.

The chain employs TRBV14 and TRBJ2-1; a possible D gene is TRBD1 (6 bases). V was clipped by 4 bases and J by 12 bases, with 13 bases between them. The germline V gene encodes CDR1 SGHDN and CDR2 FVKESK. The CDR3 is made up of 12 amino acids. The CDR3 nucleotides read TGTGCCAGCAGCCTACCAGGGGTTAGGCAGTTCTTC. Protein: CASSLPGVRQFF.

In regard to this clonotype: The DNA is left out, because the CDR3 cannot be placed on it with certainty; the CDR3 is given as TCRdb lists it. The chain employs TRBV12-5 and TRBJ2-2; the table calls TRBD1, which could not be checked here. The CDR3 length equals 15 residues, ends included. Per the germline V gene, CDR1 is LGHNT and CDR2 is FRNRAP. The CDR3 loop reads CASGLVMGEIGELFF.

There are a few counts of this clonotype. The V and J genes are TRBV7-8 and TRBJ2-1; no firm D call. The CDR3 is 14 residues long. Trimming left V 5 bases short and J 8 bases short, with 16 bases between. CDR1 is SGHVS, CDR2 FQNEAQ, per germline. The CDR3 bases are TGTGCCAGCAGCCGGTCCCTAGGTTCTGATGAGCAGTTCTTC. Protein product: CASSRSLGSDEQFF. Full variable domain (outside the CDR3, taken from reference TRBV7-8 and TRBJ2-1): GAGVSQSPRYKVAKRGQDVALRCDPISGHVSLFWYQQALGQGPEFLTYFQNEAQLDKSGLPSDRFFAERPEGSVSTLKIQRTQQEDSAVYLCASSRSLGSDEQFFGPGTRLTVL.

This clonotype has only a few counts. CDR3 sequence reads: CASSLALAHEQYF. In DNA form, the CDR3 reads TGTGCCAGCAGCTTAGCACTAGCCCACGAGCAGTACTTC. J is TRBJ2-7 and V is TRBV11-2; tentatively, D is TRBD2 (6 bases). Germline values: CDR1 SGHAT, CDR2 FQNNGV. CDR3 length equals 13 residues. V lost 1 base and J 5 bases, leaving 9 bases between the germline ends.

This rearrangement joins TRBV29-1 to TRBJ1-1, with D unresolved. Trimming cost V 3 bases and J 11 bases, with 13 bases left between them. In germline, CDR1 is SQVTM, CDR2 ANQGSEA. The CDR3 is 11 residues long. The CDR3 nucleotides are TGCAGCGTTGAGACGCCCGGCGGGGCTTTCTTT. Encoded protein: CSVETPGGAFF.

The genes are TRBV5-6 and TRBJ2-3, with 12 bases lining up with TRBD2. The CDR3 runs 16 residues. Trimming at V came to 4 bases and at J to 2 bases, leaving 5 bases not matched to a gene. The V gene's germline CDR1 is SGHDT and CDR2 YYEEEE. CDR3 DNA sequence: TGTGCCAGCAGCGTCGGACTAGCGGGGATCACAGATACGCAGTATTTT. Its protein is CASSVGLAGITDTQYF. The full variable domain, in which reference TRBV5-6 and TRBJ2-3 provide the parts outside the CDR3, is DAGVTQSPTHLIKTRGQQVTLRCSPKSGHDTVSWYQQALGQGPQFIFQYYEEEERQRGNFPDRFSGHQFPNYSSELNVNALLLGDSALYLCASSVGLAGITDTQYFGPGTRLTVL.

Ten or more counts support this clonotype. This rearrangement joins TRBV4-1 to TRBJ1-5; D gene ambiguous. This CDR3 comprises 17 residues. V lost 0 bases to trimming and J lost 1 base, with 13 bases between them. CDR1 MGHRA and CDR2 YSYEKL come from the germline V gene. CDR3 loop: CASSQEYPPRSNQPQHF. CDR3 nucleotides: TGCGCCAGCAGCCAAGAATATCCACCCCGAAGCAATCAGCCCCAGCATTTT.

As DNA, the CDR3 is TGTGCCAGCAGTGAAGCGCGCGGGACTAGCGGATTACAAGAGACCCAGTACTTC. It encodes CASSEARGTSGLQETQYF. The chain carries TRBV6-1 and TRBJ2-5, with 11 bases lining up with TRBD2. Per germline, CDR1 MNHNS and CDR2 SASEGT. V lost 0 bases to trimming and J lost 2 bases; unmatched junction nucleotides: 8. CDR3 size: 18 residues.

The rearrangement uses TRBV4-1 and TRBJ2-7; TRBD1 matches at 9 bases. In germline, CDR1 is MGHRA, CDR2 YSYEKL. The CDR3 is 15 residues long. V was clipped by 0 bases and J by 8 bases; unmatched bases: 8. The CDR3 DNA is TGCGCCAGCAGCCAAGAATTCCGGGACAGGGTTCAGCAGTACTTC. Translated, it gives CASSQEFRDRVQQYF.

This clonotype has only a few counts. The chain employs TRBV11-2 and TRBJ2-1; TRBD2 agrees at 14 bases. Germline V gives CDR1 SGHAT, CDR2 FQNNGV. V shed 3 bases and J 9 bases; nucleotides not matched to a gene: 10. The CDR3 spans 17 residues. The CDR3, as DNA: TGTGCCAGCAGCTTCCGACTAGCGGGGGGGATTAATGGTGAGCAGTTCTTC. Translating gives CASSFRLAGGINGEQFF.

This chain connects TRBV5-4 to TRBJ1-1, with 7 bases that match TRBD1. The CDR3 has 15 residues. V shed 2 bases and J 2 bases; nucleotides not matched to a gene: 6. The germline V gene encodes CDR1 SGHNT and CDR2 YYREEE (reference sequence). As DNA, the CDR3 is TGTGCCAGCAGCTTCGGGACAGCCATTAACACTGAAGCTTTCTTT. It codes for CASSFGTAINTEAFF. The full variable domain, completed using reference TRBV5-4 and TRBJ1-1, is ETGVTQSPTHLIKTRGQQVTLRCSSQSGHNTVSWYQQALGQGPQFIFQYYREEENGRGNFPPRFSGLQFPNYSSELNVNALELDDSALYLCASSFGTAINTEAFFGQGTRLTVV.

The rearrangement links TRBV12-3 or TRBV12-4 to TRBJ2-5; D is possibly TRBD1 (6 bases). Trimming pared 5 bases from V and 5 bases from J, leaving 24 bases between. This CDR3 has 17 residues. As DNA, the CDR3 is TGTGCCAGCAGTCCGCTCGACGGGGTTAGGGGGTGGGAGACCCAGTACTTC. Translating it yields CASSPLDGVRGWETQYF.

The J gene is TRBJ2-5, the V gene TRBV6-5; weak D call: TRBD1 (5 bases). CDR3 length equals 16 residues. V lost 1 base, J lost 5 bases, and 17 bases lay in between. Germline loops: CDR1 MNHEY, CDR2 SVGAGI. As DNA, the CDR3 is TGTGCCAGCAGTTACTACCCCTTGGGGCTTCATGAGACCCAGTACTTC. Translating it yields CASSYYPLGLHETQYF.

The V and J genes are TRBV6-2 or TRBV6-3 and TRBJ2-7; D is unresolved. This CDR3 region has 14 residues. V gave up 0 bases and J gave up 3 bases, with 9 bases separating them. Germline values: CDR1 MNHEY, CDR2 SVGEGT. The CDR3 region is CASSYSAPYYEQYV. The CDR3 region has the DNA TGTGCCAGCAGTTACTCGGCCCCTTACTACGAGCAGTACGTC.